The subject of this entry is one T cell receptor beta chain. Its antigen is as yet unknown. CDR3 length equals 11 residues. The germline V and J ends were trimmed by 1 base and 5 bases, with 6 bases remaining between them. Looked up from germline, CDR1 is GTSNPN and CDR2 is SVGIG (reference sequence). The sample originates from a study of Ad26.COV2.S vaccination and SARS-CoV-2 variants. Across the study: Doses of Ad26.COV2.S were injected into muscle once or twice, 56 days apart.

Libraries were prepared by immunoSEQ multiplex PCR; TCRdb keeps only in-frame clonotypes and omits some of them. The sample has fewer than 800,000 clones, 70% to 90% seen once. The treatment denotes: 15 to 20 received Ad26.COV2.S at low or high dose, single or two shots; about 5 received placebo; per-sample allocation not given. The investigators took samples on day 63 after the first vaccine or placebo injection. Study-wide findings and caveats: The TCR breadth and depth analyses may have understated or missed part of the total T cell responses.

This rearrangement joins TRBV30 to TRBJ2-7, with D unclear. This sample comprised peripheral blood, obtained in a trial of Ad26.COV2.S vaccine versus placebo. This receptor was taken from a person between 18 and 65 years old who received the Ad26.COV2.S COVID-19 vaccine or a placebo. CDR3 in amino acids: CAWSARHEQYF. The CDR3, as DNA: TGTGCCTGGAGTGCCAGACACGAGCAGTACTTC.